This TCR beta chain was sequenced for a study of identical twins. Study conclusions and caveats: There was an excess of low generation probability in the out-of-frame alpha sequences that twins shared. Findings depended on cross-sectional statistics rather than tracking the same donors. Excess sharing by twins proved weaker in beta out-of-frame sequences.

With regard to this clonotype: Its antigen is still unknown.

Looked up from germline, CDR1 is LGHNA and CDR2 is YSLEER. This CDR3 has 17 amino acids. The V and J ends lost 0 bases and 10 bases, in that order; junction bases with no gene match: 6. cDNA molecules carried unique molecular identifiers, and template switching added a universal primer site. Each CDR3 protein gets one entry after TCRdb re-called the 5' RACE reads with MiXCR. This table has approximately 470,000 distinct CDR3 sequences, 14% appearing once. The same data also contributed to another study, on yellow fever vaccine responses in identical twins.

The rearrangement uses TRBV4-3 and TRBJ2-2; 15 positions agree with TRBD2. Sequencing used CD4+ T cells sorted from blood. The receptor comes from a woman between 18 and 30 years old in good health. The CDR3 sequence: CASSQDPGTSGRLELFF. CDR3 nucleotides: TGCGCCAGCAGCCAAGATCCGGGGACTAGCGGGAGGCTGGAGCTGTTTTTT.